The source of this T cell receptor (beta chain) is a study of T cells after yellow fever vaccination. Overall study: Preparation of fractions with low cell numbers was performed using SMART-Seq v4 Ultra Low Input. Overall study results and limits: The bulk population could contribute abundant contaminating clonotypes to FACS-sorted repertoires. Weaker overall, the secondary response nonetheless peaked faster (day 5 versus 15).

This CDR3 is 12 amino acids long. V lost 5 bases to trimming and J lost 3 bases, with 8 bases between them. From germline, CDR1 is SEHNR and CDR2 FQNEAQ (reference sequence). The study made its TCR cDNA through 5'RACE template switching. That step introduced a universal primer site along with UMIs. TCRdb re-called the 5' RACE reads with MiXCR, one entry per CDR3 protein. The sample contains more than 65,000 distinct CDR3 sequences, 13% of which appear only once. Specimen: CD8+ T cells not binding an NS4B(214-222) dextramer, sorted from PBMCs, collected more than 20 days after the first yellow fever vaccination. This TCR was recovered from a man younger than 35 who received the YFV17D yellow fever vaccine. J is TRBJ2-7 and V is TRBV7-9; no firm D call. The CDR3 DNA reads as TGTGCCAGCAGCACGCACAACTACGAGCAGTACGTC. Translation gives CASSTHNYEQYV.